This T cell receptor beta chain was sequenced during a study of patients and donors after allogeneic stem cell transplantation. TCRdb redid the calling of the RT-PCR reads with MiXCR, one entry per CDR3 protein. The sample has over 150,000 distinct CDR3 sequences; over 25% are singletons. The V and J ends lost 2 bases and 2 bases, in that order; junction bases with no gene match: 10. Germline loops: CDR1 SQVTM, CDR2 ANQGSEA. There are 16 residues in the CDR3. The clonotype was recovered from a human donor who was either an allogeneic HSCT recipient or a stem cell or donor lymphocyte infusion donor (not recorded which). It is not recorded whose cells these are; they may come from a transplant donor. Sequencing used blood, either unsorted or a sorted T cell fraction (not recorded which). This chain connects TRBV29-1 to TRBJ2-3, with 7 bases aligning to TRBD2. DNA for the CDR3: TGCAGCGTTGAACAGGGTAGCGGGTCGACCACAGATACGCAGTATTTT. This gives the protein CSVEQGSGSTTDTQYF.